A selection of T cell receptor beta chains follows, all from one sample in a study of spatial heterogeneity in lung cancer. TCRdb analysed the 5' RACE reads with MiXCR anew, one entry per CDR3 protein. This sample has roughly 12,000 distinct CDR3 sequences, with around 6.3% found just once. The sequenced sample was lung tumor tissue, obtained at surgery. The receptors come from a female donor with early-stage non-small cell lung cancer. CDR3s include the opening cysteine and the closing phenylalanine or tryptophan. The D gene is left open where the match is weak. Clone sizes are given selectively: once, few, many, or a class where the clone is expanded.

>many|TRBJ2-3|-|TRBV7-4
TGTGCCAGCAGCCCTACTCGTAGCGGCCCCACAGATACGCAGTATTTT
CASSPTRSGPTDTQYF
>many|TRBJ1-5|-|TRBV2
TGTGCCAGCAGGGGGGACGGTAATCAGCCCCAGCATTTT
CASRGDGNQPQHF
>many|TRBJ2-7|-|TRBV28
TGTGCCAGCACCCTGACGGCCTCCTACGAGCAGTACTTC
CASTLTASYEQYF
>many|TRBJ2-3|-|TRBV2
TGTGCCAGCAGCCCGGTAGATACGCAGTATTTT
CASSPVDTQYF
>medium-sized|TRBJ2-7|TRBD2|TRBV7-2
TGTGCCAGCAGCCGAGGGCGGGAGGGTCACTACGAGCAGTACTTC
CASSRGREGHYEQYF
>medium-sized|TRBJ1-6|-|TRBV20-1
TGCAGTGCTAGAATCCCCCTGGGGAATTCACCCCTCCACTTT
CSARIPLGNSPLHF
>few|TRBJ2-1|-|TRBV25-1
TGTGCCAGCAGTGCCCAGAGGGGATCCTACAATGAGCAGTTCTTC
CASSAQRGSYNEQFF
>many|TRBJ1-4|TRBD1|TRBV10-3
TGTGCCATCAGTGAAGGGGGCGAGAGTGAAAAACTGTTTTTT
CAISEGGESEKLFF
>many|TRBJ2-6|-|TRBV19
TGTGCCAGTAGTGTATGGGGCCCCGGGGCCAACGTCCTGACTTTC
CASSVWGPGANVLTF
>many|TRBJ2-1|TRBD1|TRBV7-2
TGTGCCAGCAGCTTAAACAGGGGACAATACAATGAGCAGTTCTTC
CASSLNRGQYNEQFF
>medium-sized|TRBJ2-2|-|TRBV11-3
TGTGCCAGCAGCCCGGGGCTCAACGCCGGGGAGCTGTTTTTT
CASSPGLNAGELFF
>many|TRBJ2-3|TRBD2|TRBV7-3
TGTGCCAGCAGCTTAACTCCTCTAGCGGAGAGCACAGATACGCAGTATTTT
CASSLTPLAESTDTQYF
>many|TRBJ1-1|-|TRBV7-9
TGTGCCAGCAGCCTGGGTGCTGGGAACACTGAAGCTTTCTTT
CASSLGAGNTEAFF
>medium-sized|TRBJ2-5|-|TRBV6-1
TGTGCCATCGGGACTCAATCAGAGACCCAGTACTTC
CAIGTQSETQYF
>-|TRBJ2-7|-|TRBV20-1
TGCAGTGCTAGAGATCGAAGGCTAGGTCAGTCCTACGAGCAGTACTTC
CSARDRRLGQSYEQYF
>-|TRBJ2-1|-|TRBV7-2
TGTGCCATCCCGACTAGTACGGGTGAGCAGTTCTTC
CAIPTSTGEQFF
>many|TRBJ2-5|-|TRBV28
TGTGCCAGCAGTTTAGGAGAGACCCAGTACTTC
CASSLGETQYF
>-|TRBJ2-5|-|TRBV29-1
TGCAGCGTTGGTCGGGGTCTCCTGGAGACCCAGTACTTC
CSVGRGLLETQYF
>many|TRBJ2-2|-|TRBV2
TGTGCCAATTACACAGGGCCCGGGGAGCTGTTTTTT
CANYTGPGELFF
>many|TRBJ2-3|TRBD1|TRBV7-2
TGTGCCAGCAGCCCAGGGACAGGGGGGGATACGCAGTATTTT
CASSPGTGGDTQYF
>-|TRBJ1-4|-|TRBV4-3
TGCGCCAGCAGCCAAGATTTCAGGGCATTTGAGGAACTGTTTTTT
CASSQDFRAFEELFF
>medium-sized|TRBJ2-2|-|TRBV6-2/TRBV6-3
TGTGCCAGCAGTTACCCAAACACCGGGGAGCTGTTTTTT
CASSYPNTGELFF
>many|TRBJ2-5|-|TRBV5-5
TGTGCCAGCAGCTTGGGACAACAGGTAGAAGAGACCCAGTACTTC
CASSLGQQVEETQYF
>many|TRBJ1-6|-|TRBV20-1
TGCAGTGCTAGCGTCGGTGTAATGAATTCACCCCTCCACTTT
CSASVGVMNSPLHF
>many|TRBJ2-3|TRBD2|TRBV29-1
TGCAGCGTGGCGGGACTAGCGGGAGGGTCAGATACGCAGTATTTT
CSVAGLAGGSDTQYF
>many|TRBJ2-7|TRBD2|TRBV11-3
TGTGCCAGCAGCCCGTCCGGGACTAGCGGGAGACGCGAGCAGTACTTC
CASSPSGTSGRREQYF
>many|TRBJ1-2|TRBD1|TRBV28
TGTGCCAGCAGTTCAGGACAGGGGTATGGCTACACCTTC
CASSSGQGYGYTF
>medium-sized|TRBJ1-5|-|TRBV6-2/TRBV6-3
TGTGCCAGCAGTTACTCGGGGGGTGCTCAGCCCCAGCATTTT
CASSYSGGAQPQHF
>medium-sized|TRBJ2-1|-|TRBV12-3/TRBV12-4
TGTGCCAGCAGTTTTCGTTCCGGCAATGAGCAGTTCTTC
CASSFRSGNEQFF
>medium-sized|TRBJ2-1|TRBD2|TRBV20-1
TGCAGTGCTAGGGAACTAGCGGGGCCGGGTAATGAGCAGTTCTTC
CSARELAGPGNEQFF
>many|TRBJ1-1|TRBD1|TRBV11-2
TGTGCCAGCAGCTCTGCGGGACAGAGGAACACTGAAGCTTTCTTT
CASSSAGQRNTEAFF
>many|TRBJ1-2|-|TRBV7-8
TGTGCCAGCAGCTTAGGACGGGATGGCTACACCTTC
CASSLGRDGYTF
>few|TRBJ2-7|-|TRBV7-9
TGTGCCAGCAGCTTATCCCCGACGGTCACCTACGAGCAGTACTTC
CASSLSPTVTYEQYF
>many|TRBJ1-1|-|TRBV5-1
TGCGCCAGCACCCCGTTGGGCTTGGGTGAAGCTTTCTTT
CASTPLGLGEAFF
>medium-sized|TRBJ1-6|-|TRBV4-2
TGTGCCAGCAGCCAAGCGATGGGAACCAATTCACCCCTCCACTTT
CASSQAMGTNSPLHF
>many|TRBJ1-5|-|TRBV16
TGTGCCAGCAGACACAGGGACGGCAATCAGCCCCAGCATTTT
CASRHRDGNQPQHF
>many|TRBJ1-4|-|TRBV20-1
TGCAGTGCTAGAGGGGACGGTAATGAAAAACTGTTTTTT
CSARGDGNEKLFF
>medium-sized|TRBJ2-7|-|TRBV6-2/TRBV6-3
TGTGCCAGCAGTTACGGGCAGGGGTTGCCCTACGAGCAGTACTTC
CASSYGQGLPYEQYF
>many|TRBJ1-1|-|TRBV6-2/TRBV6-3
TGTGCCAGCAGTCTCGGCGAAGCAGGGAGGACTGAAGCTTTCTTT
CASSLGEAGRTEAFF
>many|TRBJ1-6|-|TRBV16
TGTGCCAGCAGCCAATCCTCGGGGGAGTTAGGATCACCCCTCCACTTT
CASSQSSGELGSPLHF
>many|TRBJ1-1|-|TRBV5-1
TGCGCCAGCAGCTTGGATGGTGGCACTGAAGCTTTCTTT
CASSLDGGTEAFF
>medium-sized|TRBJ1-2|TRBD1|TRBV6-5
TGTGCCAGCAGTCGAACGTGGGCAGGGGGCAACTATGGCTACACCTTC
CASSRTWAGGNYGYTF
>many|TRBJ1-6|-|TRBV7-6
TGTGCCAGCAGCTCCTTAACCGGGCCGGAGGGGTCACCCCTCCACTTT
CASSSLTGPEGSPLHF